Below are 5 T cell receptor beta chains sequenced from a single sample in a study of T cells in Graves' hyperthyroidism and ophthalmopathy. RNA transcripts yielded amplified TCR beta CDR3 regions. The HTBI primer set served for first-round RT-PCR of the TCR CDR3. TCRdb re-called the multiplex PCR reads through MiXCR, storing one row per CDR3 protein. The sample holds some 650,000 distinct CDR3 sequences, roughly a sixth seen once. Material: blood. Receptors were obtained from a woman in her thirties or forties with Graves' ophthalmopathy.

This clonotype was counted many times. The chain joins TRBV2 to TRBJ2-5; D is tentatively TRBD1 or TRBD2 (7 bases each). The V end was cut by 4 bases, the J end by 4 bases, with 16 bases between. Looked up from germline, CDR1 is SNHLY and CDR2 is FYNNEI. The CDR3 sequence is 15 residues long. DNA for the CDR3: TGTGCCAGCAGTGGCCAGGGGGGGGGCCGAGAGACCCAGTACTTC. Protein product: CASSGQGGGRETQYF.

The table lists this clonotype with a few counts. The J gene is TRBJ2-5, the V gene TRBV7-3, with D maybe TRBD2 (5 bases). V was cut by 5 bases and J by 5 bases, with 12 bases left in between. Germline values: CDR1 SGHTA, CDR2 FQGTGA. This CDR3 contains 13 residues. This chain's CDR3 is CASSPLAMETQYF. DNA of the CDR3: TGTGCCAGCAGCCCCCTAGCCATGGAGACCCAGTACTTC.

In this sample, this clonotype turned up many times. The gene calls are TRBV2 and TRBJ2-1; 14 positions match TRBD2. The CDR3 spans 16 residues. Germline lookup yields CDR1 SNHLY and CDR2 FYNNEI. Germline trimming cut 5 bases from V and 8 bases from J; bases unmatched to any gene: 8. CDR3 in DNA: TGTGCCAGCAGTAGACTAGCGGGAGGGCCCTGGGATGAGCAGTTCTTC. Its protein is CASSRLAGGPWDEQFF.

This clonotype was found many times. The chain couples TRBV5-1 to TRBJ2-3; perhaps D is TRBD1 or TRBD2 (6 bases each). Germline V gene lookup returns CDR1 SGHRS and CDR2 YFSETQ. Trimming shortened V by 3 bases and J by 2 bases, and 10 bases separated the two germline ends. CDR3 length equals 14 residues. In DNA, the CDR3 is TGCGCCAGCAGCTACGGGGGCGACACAGATACGCAGTATTTT. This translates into CASSYGGDTDTQYF.

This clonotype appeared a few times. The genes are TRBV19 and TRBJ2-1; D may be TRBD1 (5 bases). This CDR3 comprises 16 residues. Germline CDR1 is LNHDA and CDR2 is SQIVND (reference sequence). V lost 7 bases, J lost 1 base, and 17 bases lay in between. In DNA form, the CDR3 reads TGTGCCAGTACCTCCTGGACACGGGCGTCCTACAATGAGCAGTTCTTC. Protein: CASTSWTRASYNEQFF. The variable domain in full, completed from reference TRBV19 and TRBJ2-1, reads DGGITQSPKYLFRKEGQNVTLSCEQNLNHDAMYWYRQDPGQGLRLIYYSQIVNDFQKGDIAEGYSVSREKKESFPLTVTSAQKNPTAFYLCASTSWTRASYNEQFFGPGTRLTVL.